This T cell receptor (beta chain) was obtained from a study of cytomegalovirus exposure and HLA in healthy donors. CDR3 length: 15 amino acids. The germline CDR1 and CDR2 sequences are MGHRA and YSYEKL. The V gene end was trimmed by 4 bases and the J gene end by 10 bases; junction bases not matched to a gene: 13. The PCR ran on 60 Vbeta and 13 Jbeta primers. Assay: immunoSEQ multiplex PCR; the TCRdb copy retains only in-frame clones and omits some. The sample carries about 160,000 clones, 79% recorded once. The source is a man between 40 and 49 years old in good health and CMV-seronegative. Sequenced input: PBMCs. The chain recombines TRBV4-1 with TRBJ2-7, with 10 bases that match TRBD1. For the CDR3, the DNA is TGCGCCAGCAGCCTTTCCGGGACAGGGGTTTCAACCCAGTACTTC. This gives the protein CASSLSGTGVSTQYF.